This T cell receptor beta chain is drawn from a study of blood T cell repertoires in COVID-19. This CDR3 has 16 residues. Per germline, CDR1 ENHRY and CDR2 SYGVKD. Trimming pared 0 bases from V and 8 bases from J, leaving 17 bases between. The table came from immunoSEQ multiplex PCR; TCRdb's copy has only in-frame clones and leaves some out. The sample contains about 330,000 clones, around 87% of which appear only once. The sample comprised PBMCs or T cells enriched from blood (not recorded which). The sequence was collected from a woman aged 25 to 39 who had recovered from COVID-19. The chain has TRBV10-3 and TRBJ2-1, with D possibly matching TRBD2 (6 bases). The CDR3 loop reads CAISESMGGAPDEQFF. CDR3 sequence (DNA): TGTGCCATCAGTGAGTCGATGGGGGGTGCCCCCGATGAGCAGTTCTTC.